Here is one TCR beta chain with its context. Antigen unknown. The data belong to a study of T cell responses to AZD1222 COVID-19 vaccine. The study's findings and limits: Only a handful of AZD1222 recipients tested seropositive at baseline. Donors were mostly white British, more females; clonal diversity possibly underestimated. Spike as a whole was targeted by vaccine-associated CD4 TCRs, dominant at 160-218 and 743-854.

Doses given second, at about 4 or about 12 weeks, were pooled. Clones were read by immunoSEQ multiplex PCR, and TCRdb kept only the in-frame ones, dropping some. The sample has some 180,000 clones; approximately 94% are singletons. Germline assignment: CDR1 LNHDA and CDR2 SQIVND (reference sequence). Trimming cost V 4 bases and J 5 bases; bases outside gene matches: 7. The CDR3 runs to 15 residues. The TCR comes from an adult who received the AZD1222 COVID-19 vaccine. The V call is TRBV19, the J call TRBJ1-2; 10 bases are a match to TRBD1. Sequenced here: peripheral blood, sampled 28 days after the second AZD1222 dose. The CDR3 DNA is TGTGCCAGTAGTACAGACAGGGGGCGATGGTATGGCTACACCTTC. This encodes CASSTDRGRWYGYTF.